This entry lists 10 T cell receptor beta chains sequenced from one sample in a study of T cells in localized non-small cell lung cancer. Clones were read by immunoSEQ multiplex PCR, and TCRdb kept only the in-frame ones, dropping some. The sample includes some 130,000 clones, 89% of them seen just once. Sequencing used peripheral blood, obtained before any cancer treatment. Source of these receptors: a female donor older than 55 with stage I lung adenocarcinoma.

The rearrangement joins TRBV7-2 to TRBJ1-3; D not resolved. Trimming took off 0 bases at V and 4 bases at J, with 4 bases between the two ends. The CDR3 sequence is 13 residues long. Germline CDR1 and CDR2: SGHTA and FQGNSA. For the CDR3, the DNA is TGTGCCAGCAGCTTAGCCGAGGGAAACACCATATATTTT. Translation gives CASSLAEGNTIYF. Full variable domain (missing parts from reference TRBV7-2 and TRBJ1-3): GAGVSQSPSNKVTEKGKDVELRCDPISGHTALYWYRQSLGQGLEFLIYFQGNSAPDKSGLPSDRFSAERTGGSVSTLTIQRTQQEDSAVYLCASSLAEGNTIYFGEGSWLTVV.

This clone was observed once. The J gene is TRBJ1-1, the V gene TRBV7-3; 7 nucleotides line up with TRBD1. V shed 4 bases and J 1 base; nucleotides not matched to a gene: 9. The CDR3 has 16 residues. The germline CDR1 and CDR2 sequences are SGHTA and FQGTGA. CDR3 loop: CASSSQATGSNTEAFF. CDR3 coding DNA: TGTGCCAGCAGCTCGCAAGCGACAGGGTCGAACACTGAAGCTTTCTTT. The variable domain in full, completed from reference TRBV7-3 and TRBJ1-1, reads GAGVSQTPSNKVTEKGKYVELRCDPISGHTALYWYRQSLGQGPEFLIYFQGTGAADDSGLPNDRFFAVRPEGSVSTLKIQRTERGDSAVYLCASSSQATGSNTEAFFGQGTRLTVV.

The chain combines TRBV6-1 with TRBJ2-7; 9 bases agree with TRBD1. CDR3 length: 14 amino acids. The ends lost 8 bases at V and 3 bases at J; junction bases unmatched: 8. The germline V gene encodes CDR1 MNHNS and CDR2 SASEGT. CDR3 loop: CASFRQGGFYEQYF. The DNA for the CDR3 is TGTGCCAGCTTTCGACAGGGGGGCTTCTACGAGCAGTACTTC.

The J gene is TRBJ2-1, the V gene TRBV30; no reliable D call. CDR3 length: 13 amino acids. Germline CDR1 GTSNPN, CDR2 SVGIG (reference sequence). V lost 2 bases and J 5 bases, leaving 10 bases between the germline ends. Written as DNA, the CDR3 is TGTGCCTGGAGTATCCGGAGAGACAATGAGCAGTTCTTC. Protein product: CAWSIRRDNEQFF.

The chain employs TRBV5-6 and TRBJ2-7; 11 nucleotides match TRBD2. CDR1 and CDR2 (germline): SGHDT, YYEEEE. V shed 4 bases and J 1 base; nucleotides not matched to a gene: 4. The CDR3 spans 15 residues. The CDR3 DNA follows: TGTGCCAGCAGCGGGGGACTAGCGGATTCCTACGAGCAGTACTTC. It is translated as CASSGGLADSYEQYF.

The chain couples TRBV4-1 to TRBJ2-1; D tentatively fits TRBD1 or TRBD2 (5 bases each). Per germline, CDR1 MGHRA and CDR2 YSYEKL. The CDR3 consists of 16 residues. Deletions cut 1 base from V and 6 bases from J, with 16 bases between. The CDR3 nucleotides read TGCGCCAGCAGCCAAGTAACCGGGACGCTTCCCAATGAGCAGTTCTTC. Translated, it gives CASSQVTGTLPNEQFF.

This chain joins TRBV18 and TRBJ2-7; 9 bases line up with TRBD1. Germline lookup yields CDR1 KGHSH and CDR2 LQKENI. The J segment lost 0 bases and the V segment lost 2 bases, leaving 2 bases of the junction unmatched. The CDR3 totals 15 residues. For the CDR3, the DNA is TGTGCCAGCTCACCAGGACAGGGGTACTCCTACGAGCAGTACTTC. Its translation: CASSPGQGYSYEQYF.

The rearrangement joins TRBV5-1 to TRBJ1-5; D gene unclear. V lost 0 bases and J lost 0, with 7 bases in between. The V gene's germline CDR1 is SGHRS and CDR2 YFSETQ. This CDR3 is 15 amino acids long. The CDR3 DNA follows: TGCGCCAGCAGCTTGGGCGGAACTAGCAATCAGCCCCAGCATTTT. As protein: CASSLGGTSNQPQHF.

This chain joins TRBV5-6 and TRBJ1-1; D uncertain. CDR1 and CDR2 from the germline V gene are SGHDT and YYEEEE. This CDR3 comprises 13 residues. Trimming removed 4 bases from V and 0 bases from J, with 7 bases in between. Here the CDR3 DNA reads TGTGCCAGCAGCCGTACGGTGAACACTGAAGCTTTCTTT. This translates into CASSRTVNTEAFF. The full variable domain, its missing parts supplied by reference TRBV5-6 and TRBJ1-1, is DAGVTQSPTHLIKTRGQQVTLRCSPKSGHDTVSWYQQALGQGPQFIFQYYEEEERQRGNFPDRFSGHQFPNYSSELNVNALLLGDSALYLCASSRTVNTEAFFGQGTRLTVV.

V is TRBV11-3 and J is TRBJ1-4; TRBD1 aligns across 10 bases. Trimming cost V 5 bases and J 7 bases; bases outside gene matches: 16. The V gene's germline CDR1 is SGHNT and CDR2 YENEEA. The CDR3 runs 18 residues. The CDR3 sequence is CASSLRQGANVGREKLFF. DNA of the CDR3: TGTGCCAGCAGCCTCAGACAGGGGGCGAACGTTGGGCGTGAAAAACTGTTTTTT. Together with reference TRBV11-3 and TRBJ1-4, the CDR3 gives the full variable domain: EAGVVQSPRYKIIEKKQPVAFWCNPISGHNTLYWYLQNLGQGPELLIRYENEEAVDDSQLPKDRFSAERLKGVDSTLKIQPAELGDSAVYLCASSLRQGANVGREKLFFGSGTQLSVL.